This TCR beta chain was captured in a study of cytomegalovirus exposure and HLA in healthy donors. This clone was recorded once. Its specificity is not known. Compared with germline, one end of the junction differs, possibly owing to a read error. Other DNA sequences of this sample code for an identical CDR3. 60 Vbeta and 13 Jbeta primers were used in PCR. Libraries were prepared by immunoSEQ multiplex PCR; TCRdb keeps only in-frame clonotypes and omits some of them. Among 90,000 to 130,000 clones listed, around 83% were seen once. General observations from the study: Researchers reported that a few CMV-associated chains were confirmed in vitro as CMV antigen-specific.

This TCR was recovered from a young man in good health and CMV-seropositive. Sequencing used PBMCs.

The CDR3 nucleotides are TGTGCCAGCAGCTCGTTAGGTCTAGAGGAAAGCACGGATACGCAGTATTTT. The encoded protein is CASSSLGLEESTDTQYF. The chain combines TRBV13 with TRBJ2-3; D remains ambiguous. The CDR3 totals 17 residues. Germline-derived CDR1 and CDR2 are PRHDT and FYEKMQ (reference sequence). The variable domain in full, with the rest retrieved from reference TRBV13 and TRBJ2-3, is AAGVIQSPRHLIKEKRETATLKCYPIPRHDTVYWYQQGPGQDPQFLISFYEKMQSDKGSIPDRFSAQQFSDYHSELNMSSLELGDSALYFCASSSLGLEESTDTQYFGPGTRLTVL.